This T cell receptor (beta chain) was sequenced for a study of blood T cells in healthy people across ages. For the second PCR, which ran for roughly 6 to 11 cycles, a sample-barcoded 5' primer and a J-beta primer mix were used. MiXCR, run by TCRdb on the 5' RACE reads, gives a single entry per CDR3 protein. The sample consists of some 1.1 million distinct CDR3 sequences, roughly two fifths of them appearing once. This clonotype was obtained from a man aged 18 to 29 in good health. The specimen sequenced was blood.

CDR3 region: CAISGGPSTDTQYF. For the CDR3, the DNA is TGTGCCATCAGCGGGGGACCTAGCACAGATACGCAGTATTTT. This chain uses TRBV10-3 with TRBJ2-3, with D tentatively TRBD2 (6 bases). V was shortened by 6 bases and J by 0 bases, with 10 bases between the two germline ends. Germline CDR1 reads ENHRY; CDR2 reads SYGVKD. This CDR3 is built from 14 residues.